The following is a T cell receptor (beta chain) sequence with its context. From germline, CDR1 is MDHEN and CDR2 SYDVKM. This CDR3 is built from 17 residues. Trimming removed 6 bases from V and 10 bases from J; junction bases left unmatched: 16. Specified time point: cycle 4 day 1 (C4D1), after five to seven weeks of nivolumab. Every patient relapsed after autologous stem cell transplantation, and brentuximab vedotin exposure varied. Researchers used magnetic negative selection to pull out pure CD4+ T cells from thawed PBMCs. This entry is derived from a study of PD-1 blockade in classical Hodgkin lymphoma. The method was immunoSEQ multiplex PCR; TCRdb's version includes in-frame clones alone and lacks a portion of them. The profile shows about 21,000 clones, around 68% of them singletons.

The gene calls are TRBV28 and TRBJ1-6; 9 nucleotides line up with TRBD1. This material consisted of CD4+ T cells from blood, taken before the fourth cycle of nivolumab. This TCR was sampled from a human donor with classical Hodgkin lymphoma. This chain's CDR3 is CASRRRTGGGQESPLHF. In DNA, the CDR3 is TGTGCCAGCAGGCGACGCACAGGGGGCGGTCAGGAATCACCCCTCCACTTT. Variable domain in full (rest from reference TRBV28 and TRBJ1-6): DVKVTQSSRYLVKRTGEKVFLECVQDMDHENMFWYRQDPGLGLRLIYFSYDVKMKEKGDIPEGYSVSREKKERFSLILESASTNQTSMYLCASRRRTGGGQESPLHFGNGTRLTVT.